The rows below give T cell receptor beta chains drawn from one sample of a study of early T cells in non-severe SARS-CoV-2 infection. TCRdb ran MiXCR on the 5' RACE reads and lists one entry per CDR3 protein. The data contain about 60,000 distinct CDR3 sequences, 9.1% of them singletons. Sequences were obtained from whole blood. The receptors were sampled from an adult who was a healthcare worker with PCR-confirmed SARS-CoV-2 infection or an uninfected control (not recorded which). Each CDR3 is given with its conserved first and last residue. The D gene is left open where the match is weak. Expanded clones get a size class; other rows say once, few or many, or leave the size out.

clone size	D gene	V gene	J gene	CDR3 protein	CDR3 DNA
once	TRBD2	TRBV10-1	TRBJ2-1	CASSAASGSFDEQFF	TGCGCCAGCAGTGCTGCCAGCGGGAGTTTCGATGAGCAGTTCTTC
many	-	TRBV7-9	TRBJ1-5	CASSLSGTDQPQHF	TGTGCCAGCAGTTTATCAGGGACGGATCAGCCCCAGCATTTT
few	-	TRBV7-6	TRBJ2-1	CASSHRAHDNEQFF	TGTGCCAGCAGCCATCGCGCCCACGACAATGAGCAGTTCTTC
many	TRBD1	TRBV3-1	TRBJ2-7	CASSQRDRVHEQYF	TGTGCCAGCAGCCAACGGGACAGGGTGCACGAGCAGTACTTC
few	-	TRBV20-1	TRBJ1-6	CSARDQGKISPLHF	TGCAGTGCTAGAGACCAGGGAAAAATTTCACCCCTCCACTTT
-	-	TRBV20-1	TRBJ2-7	CSASLTGIEQYF	TGCAGTGCCTCCTTGACGGGAATCGAGCAGTACTTC
few	TRBD2	TRBV10-3	TRBJ2-3	CAISDRASGSADTQYF	TGTGCCATCAGTGACAGGGCTAGCGGGAGCGCAGATACGCAGTATTTT
many	-	TRBV2	TRBJ1-4	CATRASPNEKLFF	TGTGCCACCCGGGCGTCACCTAATGAAAAACTGTTTTTT
few	-	TRBV2	TRBJ2-1	CASSRLFNEQFF	TGTGCCAGCAGCCGACTATTCAATGAGCAGTTCTTC
few	-	TRBV12-3/TRBV12-4	TRBJ1-3	CASSFFRGRNTIYF	TGTGCCAGCAGTTTCTTCAGGGGACGAAACACCATATATTTT
many	-	TRBV29-1	TRBJ2-3	CSVERTGRGSDTQYF	TGCAGCGTTGAGAGAACCGGGAGAGGTTCAGATACGCAGTATTTT
-	-	TRBV7-2	TRBJ1-1	CASSWRMNTEAFF	TGTGCCAGCAGCTGGCGGATGAACACTGAAGCTTTCTTT
few	TRBD1	TRBV20-1	TRBJ2-7	CSAKTGDSYEQYF	TGCAGTGCTAAAACAGGGGACTCCTACGAGCAGTACTTC
-	-	TRBV7-6	TRBJ2-7	CASSLGKGPYEQYF	TGTGCCAGCAGCTTAGGGAAGGGGCCCTACGAGCAGTACTTC
many	-	TRBV14	TRBJ2-6	CASTLTSGANVLTF	TGTGCCAGCACCCTAACATCTGGGGCCAACGTCCTGACTTTC
-	TRBD2	TRBV11-1	TRBJ2-3	CASSFRGSTATDTQYF	TGTGCCAGCAGCTTCCGCGGGAGTACGGCGACAGATACGCAGTATTTT
few	-	TRBV29-1	TRBJ2-1	CSVAFGTEQFF	TGCAGCGTTGCGTTCGGGACAGAGCAGTTCTTC
many	TRBD2	TRBV2	TRBJ2-3	CASGGTSGRADTQYF	TGTGCCAGCGGGGGGACTAGCGGGAGAGCAGATACGCAGTATTTT
-	-	TRBV28	TRBJ1-2	CASSLIGRLSVYGYTF	TGTGCCAGCAGTTTAATAGGCCGACTAAGCGTCTATGGCTACACCTTC
many	TRBD1	TRBV4-1	TRBJ2-1	CASSQGQAREWDNEQFF	TGCGCCAGCAGCCAGGGACAGGCACGGGAGTGGGACAATGAGCAGTTCTTC
-	TRBD2	TRBV29-1	TRBJ2-7	CSVLVKAGGWNEQYF	TGCAGCGTTCTCGTTAAGGCGGGAGGGTGGAACGAGCAGTACTTC
many	TRBD2	TRBV20-1	TRBJ2-1	CSARGPIAGGNNEQFF	TGCAGTGCTAGAGGACCGATAGCGGGAGGGAACAATGAGCAGTTCTTC
-	TRBD1	TRBV30	TRBJ1-3	CAWSDRDRGGNTIYF	TGTGCCTGGAGTGACCGGGACAGGGGGGGAAACACCATATATTTT
many	TRBD2	TRBV24-1	TRBJ2-3	CATSEAGLAGRTDTQYF	TGTGCCACCAGTGAAGCGGGACTAGCGGGACGGACAGATACGCAGTATTTT
-	-	TRBV19	TRBJ2-1	CASAYYNEQFF	TGTGCCAGTGCCTACTACAATGAGCAGTTCTTC
few	-	TRBV7-8	TRBJ2-7	CASSPPPRGYEQYF	TGTGCCAGCAGCCCCCCCCCGCGGGGCTACGAGCAGTACTTC
many	-	TRBV7-2	TRBJ2-7	CASSLRDEQYF	TGTGCCAGCAGCCTAAGAGACGAGCAGTACTTC
few	-	TRBV30	TRBJ2-7	CAWHPDNHYEQYF	TGTGCCTGGCACCCGGACAACCACTACGAGCAGTACTTC
-	-	TRBV15	TRBJ2-7	CATSKELGFYEQYF	TGTGCCACCAGCAAAGAACTAGGTTTCTACGAGCAGTACTTC
many	-	TRBV3-1	TRBJ2-2	CASSQEYRPEGPGELFF	TGTGCCAGCAGCCAAGAATATAGGCCCGAGGGTCCCGGGGAGCTGTTTTTT
many	TRBD2	TRBV20-1	TRBJ2-1	CSATGLADEQFF	TGCAGTGCTACTGGGCTAGCGGATGAGCAGTTCTTC
-	TRBD2	TRBV11-2	TRBJ2-7	CASSPRGLAGVDEQYF	TGTGCCAGCAGCCCCCGGGGACTAGCGGGAGTAGACGAGCAGTACTTC
-	TRBD2	TRBV5-1	TRBJ2-2	CASSAPGLAGGPGTGELFF	TGCGCCAGCAGCGCACCGGGACTAGCGGGAGGGCCAGGCACCGGGGAGCTGTTTTTT
many	-	TRBV12-3/TRBV12-4	TRBJ1-1	CASSFGEAYTEAFF	TGTGCCAGCAGTTTTGGAGAGGCCTACACTGAAGCTTTCTTT
-	-	TRBV27	TRBJ1-2	CASSFGGWAGEDGYTF	TGTGCCAGCAGTTTTGGGGGCTGGGCGGGCGAGGATGGCTACACCTTC
many	-	TRBV18	TRBJ2-7	CASSSAGVREQYF	TGTGCCAGCTCGTCAGCCGGGGTTCGCGAGCAGTACTTC
-	-	TRBV7-3	TRBJ1-6	CASSLLGSNSPLHF	TGTGCCAGCAGCTTATTGGGTAGTAATTCACCCCTCCACTTT
-	-	TRBV7-2	TRBJ1-5	CASSLGGQRSNQPQHF	TGTGCCAGCAGCTTAGGAGGACAACGAAGCAATCAGCCCCAGCATTTT
many	TRBD1	TRBV6-5	TRBJ1-5	CASTAGGKEPQHF	TGTGCCAGCACCGCAGGGGGCAAGGAGCCCCAGCATTTT
-	TRBD1	TRBV5-1	TRBJ1-4	CASSFGGGNEKLFF	TGCGCCAGCAGCTTCGGAGGGGGCAATGAAAAACTGTTTTTT
many	-	TRBV20-1	TRBJ2-3	CSARDFRGSTDTQYF	TGCAGTGCTAGAGATTTTAGGGGGAGCACAGATACGCAGTATTTT
-	TRBD1	TRBV27	TRBJ1-3	CASRPGQGIGNTIYF	TGTGCCAGCAGACCGGGACAGGGGATTGGAAACACCATATATTTT
many	-	TRBV6-5	TRBJ1-3	CASSYATSNSGNTIYF	TGTGCCAGCAGTTACGCGACAAGTAACTCTGGAAACACCATATATTTT
-	-	TRBV5-4	TRBJ2-7	CASSLTGYEQYF	TGTGCCAGCAGCTTAACCGGATACGAGCAGTACTTC
few	-	TRBV5-1	TRBJ2-6	CASSPYFTGANVLTF	TGCGCCAGCAGCCCGTACTTTACTGGGGCCAACGTCCTGACTTTC
many	TRBD1	TRBV18	TRBJ2-1	CASSLGQGNGEQFF	TGTGCCAGCTCACTGGGACAGGGGAATGGTGAGCAGTTCTTC
few	TRBD2	TRBV20-1	TRBJ2-5	CSARGGTSVQTQYF	TGCAGTGCCAGGGGGGGGACTAGCGTACAGACCCAGTACTTC